This T cell receptor (beta chain) appears in the sequencing data of a study of T cells after posttransplantation cyclophosphamide. Controls had myeloablative marrow grafts with methotrexate and calcineurin inhibitor, sampled at 1 year. The V gene lost 4 bases and the J gene lost 1 base, with 17 bases spanning the gap. Germline CDR1 and CDR2: SGHRS and YFSETQ. The CDR3 is 16 amino acids. In this sample, this clone turned up once. No antigen is known for it. Generated by immunoSEQ multiplex PCR, the TCRdb table keeps only in-frame clones and is missing some. The sample lists about 14,000 clones, almost 85% occurring once. Study results and caveats: TRB overlap between skin or GI tissue T cells and blood was limited. Later blood repertoires were often dominated by clones from the donor CD8+ memory compartment. Recipient CMV seropositivity and CMV reactivation strongly tracked TRB clonality.

The chain has TRBV5-1 and TRBJ1-1, with D hard to call. This sequence was found in a young adult male patient who received an allogeneic stem cell transplant from a related donor, was CMV-positive, and had no GVHD. Some T cells may originate from the graft donor. The material was PBMCs, obtained more than 350 days after allogeneic stem cell transplant with calcineurin inhibitor and methotrexate. The CDR3 DNA is TGCGCCAGCAGCGCGGGGATGGCAGCGAAGAACACTGAAGCTTTCTTT. Translated, it gives CASSAGMAAKNTEAFF. Together with reference TRBV5-1 and TRBJ1-1, the CDR3 gives the full variable domain: KAGVTQTPRYLIKTRGQQVTLSCSPISGHRSVSWYQQTPGQGLQFLFEYFSETQRNKGNFPGRFSGRQFSNSRSEMNVSTLELGDSALYLCASSAGMAAKNTEAFFGQGTRLTVV.